This entry is about one TCR beta chain. The antigen remains undetermined. The CDR3 totals 15 residues. Germline V gives CDR1 SEHNR, CDR2 FQNEAQ (reference sequence). Trimming removed 6 bases at V and 5 bases at J, with 17 bases between. The entry originates in a study of T cell repertoires and HLA-DP antigens. Study-wide background: Transduced HeLa cells presented HLA-DP to CD4+ T cells. Alloantigens: one with one groove difference and one with around 9 differences versus self. Points from the study as a whole: Against one allele, clones undetected before culture averaged approximately 35%; against the other, roughly 51%.

Sequencing was performed with immunoSEQ multiplex PCR; in TCRdb, only in-frame clones are kept and a portion is missing. The profile shows around 90,000 clones, approximately 86% of them singletons. The TCR comes from a man aged 50 to 59 in good health and CMV-seronegative. The chain combines TRBV7-9 with TRBJ2-1; TRBD2 is a possible D gene (5 bases). Sequencing was carried out using CD4+ T cells from PBMCs. CDR3 sequence reads: CASSVAETKNNEQFF. DNA for the CDR3: TGTGCCAGCAGTGTGGCTGAGACTAAAAACAATGAGCAGTTCTTC.